Listed below are T cell receptor beta chains from one sample, sequenced in a study of blood T cells in healthy people across ages. TCRdb re-called the 5' RACE reads through MiXCR, storing one row per CDR3 protein. The sample records about 1.8 million distinct CDR3 sequences, around 48% being singletons. Sequencing was carried out using blood. Receptor source: a woman in her forties in good health. Each CDR3 is given without its conserved first and last residue.

v_call | cdr3_aa
TRBV12-3/TRBV12-4 | ASSRGSYEQY
TRBV4-3 | ASSQELQGAGYEQY
TRBV5-1 | ASSLASGGASYEQY
TRBV18 | ASSPGREVNEQF
TRBV7-2 | ASSRDSQETQY
TRBV27 | ASKTQGGYGYT
TRBV10-1 | ASSGNGSLTYEQY
TRBV5-1 | ASSPGQVWDEQF
TRBV7-2 | ASSPLSRNEQF
TRBV7-2 | ASSLGSPGGETQY
TRBV7-2 | ASSLLRVGGPLDTQY
TRBV20-1 | SVLDGGGTQF
TRBV18 | ASSPKGTSSYNEQF
TRBV20-1 | SARGLVSEQY
TRBV6-5 | ASSYSTVAAKNIQY
TRBV11-2 | ASSVDRGRGNQETQY
TRBV24-1 | ATSDPIHTQY
TRBV3-1 | ASSQVGFADTQY
TRBV20-1 | SARWQDYGYT
TRBV7-2 | ASSSGQGPKVGYT
TRBV28 | ASNPQGGNEQF
TRBV20-1 | SARVAYPASTDTQY
TRBV6-5 | ASSATGTVGYGYT
TRBV7-2 | ASSLQSSGYYTDTQY
TRBV7-9 | ASKIGLAGGLENEQF
TRBV18 | ASSRDTTITNYGYT
TRBV15 | ATSRSGTSGGSTYNEQF
TRBV7-3 | ASSPDRSNNEQF
TRBV7-2 | ASSLRTDPRETQY
TRBV27 | ASSSKPDTQY
TRBV6-2/TRBV6-3 | ASSFLPSEQF
TRBV18 | ASSPRQRYNEQF
TRBV4-1 | ASSQDLATPRGGHGYGYT
TRBV5-6 | ASSPDRGRKNSPLH
TRBV25-1 | ASSDYDSTDTQY